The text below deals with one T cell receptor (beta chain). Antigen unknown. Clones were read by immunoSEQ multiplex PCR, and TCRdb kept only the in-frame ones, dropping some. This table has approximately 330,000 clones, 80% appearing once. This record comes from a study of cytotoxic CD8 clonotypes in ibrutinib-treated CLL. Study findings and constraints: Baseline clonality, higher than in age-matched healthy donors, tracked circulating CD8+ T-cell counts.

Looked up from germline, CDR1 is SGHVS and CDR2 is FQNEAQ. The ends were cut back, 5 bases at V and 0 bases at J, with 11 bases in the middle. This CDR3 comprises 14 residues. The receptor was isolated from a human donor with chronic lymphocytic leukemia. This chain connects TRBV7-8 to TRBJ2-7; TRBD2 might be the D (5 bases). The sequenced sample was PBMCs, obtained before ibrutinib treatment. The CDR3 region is CASSQRVSSYEQYF. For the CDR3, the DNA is TGTGCCAGCAGCCAGAGGGTGAGCTCCTACGAGCAGTACTTC.